What follows are 11 T cell receptor beta chains derived from one specimen sequenced in a study of cytomegalovirus exposure and HLA in healthy donors. Both 60 Vbeta primers and 13 Jbeta primers went into the PCR. Method: immunoSEQ multiplex PCR; TCRdb's copy keeps in-frame clones and lacks some. The sample records approximately 160,000 clones, approximately 80% being singletons. The sample taken for sequencing was PBMCs. All receptors come from a man aged 30 to 45 in good health and CMV-seropositive.

The chain carries TRBV28 and TRBJ1-2; D unresolved. The V gene lost 6 bases and the J gene lost 4 bases, with 9 bases spanning the gap. This CDR3 comprises 12 residues. CDR1 and CDR2 (germline): MDHEN, SYDVKM. The CDR3 here is CASSADIYGYTF. The CDR3, as DNA: TGTGCCAGCAGCGCTGACATCTATGGCTACACCTTC.

The J gene is TRBJ2-2, the V gene TRBV18; 10 bases are shared with TRBD2. Germline V CDR1 and CDR2: KGHSH, LQKENI. This CDR3 is 16 amino acids long. V shed 3 bases and J 5 bases; nucleotides not matched to a gene: 6. CDR3: CASSPTLAGVTGELFF. The CDR3 DNA sequence: TGTGCCAGCTCACCCACCCTAGCGGGAGTGACCGGGGAGCTGTTTTTT.

V gene TRBV28 combines with J gene TRBJ2-7; D is perhaps TRBD1 (6 bases). The CDR3 is made up of 11 amino acids. Germline CDR1 is MDHEN and CDR2 is SYDVKM. V was clipped by 5 bases and J by 11 bases, with 13 bases between them. The CDR3 DNA is TGTGCCAGCAGTCCGGACAAGGGGGAGTACTTC. Protein product: CASSPDKGEYF.

The V gene is TRBV15, the J gene TRBJ1-1; D unresolved. The CDR3 contains 14 residues. Germline V gives CDR1 LNHNV, CDR2 YYDKDF (reference sequence). Trimming removed 4 bases at V and 0 bases at J, with 9 bases between. CDR3 region: CATSTYGMNTEAFF. For the CDR3, the DNA is TGTGCCACCAGCACCTACGGGATGAACACTGAAGCTTTCTTT.

This chain links TRBV11-2 with TRBJ2-3, with a weak D call TRBD2 (5 bases). V was cut by 5 bases and J by 6 bases, with 9 bases left in between. Germline V gene sequence: CDR1 SGHAT, CDR2 FQNNGV. CDR3 size: 12 residues. The DNA of the CDR3 is TGTGCCAGCAGCACCGGACTGGATACGCAGTATTTT. The encoded protein is CASSTGLDTQYF.

The gene calls are TRBV30 and TRBJ2-5, with 7 nucleotides matching TRBD1. J gave up 5 bases and V 2 bases, and 5 bases lay outside the gene matches. CDR1 is GTSNPN and CDR2 is SVGIG in the germline V gene (reference sequence). CDR3 length: 13 residues. The CDR3 bases are TGTGCCTGGAGTCAAGGGGGCGCGGAGACCCAGTACTTC. Translating it yields CAWSQGGAETQYF.

The CDR3 sequence is CASRTPGQATDTQYF. CDR3 DNA sequence: TGTGCCAGCAGGACACCGGGACAAGCCACAGATACGCAGTATTTT. V gene TRBV6-5 combines with J gene TRBJ2-3; perhaps TRBD1 as D (6 bases). V was cut by 6 bases and J by 2 bases, with 15 bases left in between. CDR3 size: 15 residues. Germline loops: CDR1 MNHEY, CDR2 SVGAGI.

V gene TRBV6-4 combines with J gene TRBJ2-6, with TRBD1 matching 7 bases. The CDR3 is 12 amino acids. Per germline, CDR1 MRHNA and CDR2 SNTAGT. The V and J ends lost 4 bases and 10 bases, in that order; junction bases with no gene match: 1. The CDR3 region is CASSGQGNVLTF. In DNA, the CDR3 is TGTGCCAGCAGTGGACAGGGTAACGTCCTGACTTTC.

The rearrangement links TRBV30 to TRBJ2-3; 9 nucleotides agree with TRBD2. Germline lookup yields CDR1 GTSNPN and CDR2 SVGIG (reference sequence). The CDR3 length is 15 residues. J was trimmed by 5 bases and V by 5 bases; bases with no gene match: 11. This CDR3 is CAWGSGGRARDTQYF. The CDR3 coding sequence is TGTGCCTGGGGCTCCGGCGGGAGGGCGCGAGATACGCAGTATTTT. The full variable domain, in which reference TRBV30 and TRBJ2-3 provide the parts outside the CDR3, is SQTIHQWPATLVQPVGSPLSLECTVEGTSNPNLYWYRQAAGRGLQLLFYSVGIGQISSEVPQNLSASRPQDRQFILSSKKLLLSDSGFYLCAWGSGGRARDTQYFGPGTRLTVL.

The J gene is TRBJ1-4, the V gene TRBV25-1; 9 bases fit TRBD1. The CDR3 consists of 15 residues. J was trimmed by 5 bases and V by 1 base; bases with no gene match: 2. From germline, CDR1 is MGHDK and CDR2 SYGVNS. Written as DNA, the CDR3 is TGTGCCAGCAGTGAATCGACAGGGGGAAATGAAAAACTGTTTTTT. Translating gives CASSESTGGNEKLFF.

This clone occurred once. The rearrangement uses TRBV7-9 and TRBJ2-7; TRBD2 matches 9 bases. The V gene end was trimmed by 6 bases and the J gene end by 2 bases; junction bases not matched to a gene: 11. Per germline, CDR1 SEHNR and CDR2 FQNEAQ (reference sequence). There are 16 residues in the CDR3. The CDR3 region has the DNA TGTGCCAGCAGGAAAACCACTAGCGGGCAAACCTACGAGCAGTACTTC. Encoded protein: CASRKTTSGQTYEQYF.